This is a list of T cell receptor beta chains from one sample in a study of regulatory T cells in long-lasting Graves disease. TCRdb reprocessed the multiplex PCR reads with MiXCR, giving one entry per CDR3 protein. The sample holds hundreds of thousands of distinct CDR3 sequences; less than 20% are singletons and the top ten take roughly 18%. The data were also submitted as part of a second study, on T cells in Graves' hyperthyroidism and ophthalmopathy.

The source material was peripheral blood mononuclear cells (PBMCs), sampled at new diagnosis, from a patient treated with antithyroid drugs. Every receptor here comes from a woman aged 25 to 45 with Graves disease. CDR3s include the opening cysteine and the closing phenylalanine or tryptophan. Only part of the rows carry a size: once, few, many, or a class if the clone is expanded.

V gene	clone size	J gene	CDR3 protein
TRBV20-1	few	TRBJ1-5	CSAHTDGAGNVGNQPQHF
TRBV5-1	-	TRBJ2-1	CASSWGRGLNEQFF
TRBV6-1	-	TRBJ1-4	CASTRRGGQGSNEKLFF
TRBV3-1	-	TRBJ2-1	CASSQGSTGEEFF
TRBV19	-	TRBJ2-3	CASKGYQNTDTQYF
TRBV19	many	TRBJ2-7	CASSIAATGSAYEQYF
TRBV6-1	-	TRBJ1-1	CASNTGGREVSGAFF
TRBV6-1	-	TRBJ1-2	CASRGRTGYGYTF
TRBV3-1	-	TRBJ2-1	CASSPTSGRTMRQFF
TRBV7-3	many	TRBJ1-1	CASSLRPGSGTEAFF
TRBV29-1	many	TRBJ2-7	CTARGGSGEQYF
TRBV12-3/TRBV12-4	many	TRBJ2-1	CASSYRHQTLNEQFF
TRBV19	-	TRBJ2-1	CAGLIGEGLNEQFF
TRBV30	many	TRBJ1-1	CAWSLQGMRTEAFF
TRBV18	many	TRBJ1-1	CASSPVSTEAFF
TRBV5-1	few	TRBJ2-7	CASSPGGSGSYEQYF
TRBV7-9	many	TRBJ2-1	CASSFGTGGPEEQFF
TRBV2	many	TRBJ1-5	CASKGDVNQPQHF
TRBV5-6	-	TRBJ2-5	CASSYQVRWQETQYF
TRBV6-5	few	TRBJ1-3	CASSYGQAPGNTIYF
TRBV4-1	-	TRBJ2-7	CASSQDGTGGYEQYF
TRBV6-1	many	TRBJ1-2	CASTPAIQGGSYGYTF
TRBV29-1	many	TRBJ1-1	CSVTHGSKITEAFF
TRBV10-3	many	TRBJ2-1	CATRAHEGSSYNEQFF
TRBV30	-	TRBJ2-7	CAWTPELAKNYEQYF
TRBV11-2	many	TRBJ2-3	CASSSPSGRTSTDTQYF